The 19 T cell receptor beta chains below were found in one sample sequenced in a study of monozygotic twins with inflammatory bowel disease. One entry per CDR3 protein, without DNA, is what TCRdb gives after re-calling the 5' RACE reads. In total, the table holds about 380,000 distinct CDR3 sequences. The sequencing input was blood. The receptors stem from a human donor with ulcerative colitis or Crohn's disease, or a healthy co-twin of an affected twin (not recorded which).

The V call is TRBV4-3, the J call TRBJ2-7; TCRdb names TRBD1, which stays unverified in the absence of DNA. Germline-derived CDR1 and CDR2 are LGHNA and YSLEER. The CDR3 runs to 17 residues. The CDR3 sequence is CASSLITPDGVGYEQYF.

This chain's CDR3 is CASSQQGVGGEKLFF. This chain uses TRBV3-1 with TRBJ1-4; without DNA, the TCRdb call of TRBD1 cannot be checked. Germline V CDR1 and CDR2: LGHDT, YNNKEL (reference sequence). CDR3 length equals 15 residues.

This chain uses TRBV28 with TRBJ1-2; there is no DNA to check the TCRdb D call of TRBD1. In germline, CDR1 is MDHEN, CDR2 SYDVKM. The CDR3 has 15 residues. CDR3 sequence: CASSSGTGSNYGYTF.

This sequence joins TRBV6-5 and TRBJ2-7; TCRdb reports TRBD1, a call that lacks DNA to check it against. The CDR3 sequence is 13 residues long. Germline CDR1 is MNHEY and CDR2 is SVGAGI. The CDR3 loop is CASSLDGIYEQYF.

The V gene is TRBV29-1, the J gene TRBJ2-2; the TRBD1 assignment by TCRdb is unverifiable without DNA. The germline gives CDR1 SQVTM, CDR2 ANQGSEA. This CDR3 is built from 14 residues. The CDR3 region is CSVPGEGNTGELFF.

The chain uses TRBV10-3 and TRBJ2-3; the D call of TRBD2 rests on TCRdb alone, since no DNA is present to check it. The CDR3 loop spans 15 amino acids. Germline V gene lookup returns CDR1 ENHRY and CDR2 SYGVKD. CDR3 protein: CAISVAGPQGDTQYF.

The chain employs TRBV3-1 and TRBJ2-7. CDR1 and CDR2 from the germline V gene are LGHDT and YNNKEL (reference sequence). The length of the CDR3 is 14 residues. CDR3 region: CASSHEAERWEQYF.

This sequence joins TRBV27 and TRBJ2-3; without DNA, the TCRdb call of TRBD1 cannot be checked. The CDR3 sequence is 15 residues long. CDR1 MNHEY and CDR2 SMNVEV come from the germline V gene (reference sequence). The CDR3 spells CASSPYVGGSDTQYF.

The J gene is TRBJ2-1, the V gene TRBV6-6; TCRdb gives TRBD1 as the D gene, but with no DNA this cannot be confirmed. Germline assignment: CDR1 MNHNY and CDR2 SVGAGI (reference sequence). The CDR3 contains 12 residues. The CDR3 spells CASSYTGNEQFF.

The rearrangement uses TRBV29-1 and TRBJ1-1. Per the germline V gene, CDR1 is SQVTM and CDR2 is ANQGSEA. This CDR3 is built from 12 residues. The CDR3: CSVGRGVTEAFF.

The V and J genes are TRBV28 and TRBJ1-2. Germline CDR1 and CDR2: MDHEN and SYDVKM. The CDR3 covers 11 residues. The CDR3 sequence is CASNTVSGYTF.

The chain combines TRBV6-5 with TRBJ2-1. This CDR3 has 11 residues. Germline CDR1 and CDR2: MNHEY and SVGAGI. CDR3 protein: CASLRDNEQFF.

The CDR3 loop is CASRSQGREETQYF. The chain uses TRBV4-2 and TRBJ2-5; checking the TCRdb D call of TRBD1 is not possible without DNA. The CDR3 extends over 14 amino acids. Per germline, CDR1 LGHNA and CDR2 YNFKEQ.

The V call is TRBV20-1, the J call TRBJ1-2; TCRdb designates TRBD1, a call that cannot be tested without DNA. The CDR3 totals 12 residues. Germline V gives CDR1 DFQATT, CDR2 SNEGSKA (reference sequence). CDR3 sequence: CSARSWDYGYTF.

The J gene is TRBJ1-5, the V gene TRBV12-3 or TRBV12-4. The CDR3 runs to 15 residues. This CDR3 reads CASSLVDGRSKPQHF.

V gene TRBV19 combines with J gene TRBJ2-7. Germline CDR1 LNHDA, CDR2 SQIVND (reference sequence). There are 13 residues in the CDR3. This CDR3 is CASRGQDLYEQYF.

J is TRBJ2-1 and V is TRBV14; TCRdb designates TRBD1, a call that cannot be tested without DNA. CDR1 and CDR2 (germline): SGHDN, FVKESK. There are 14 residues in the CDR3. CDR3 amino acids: CASSQDLVGDEQFF. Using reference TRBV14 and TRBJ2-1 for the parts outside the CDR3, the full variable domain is EAGVTQFPSHSVIEKGQTVTLRCDPISGHDNLYWYRRVMGKEIKFLLHFVKESKQDESGMPNNRFLAERTGGTYSTLKVQPAELEDSGVYFCASSQDLVGDEQFFGPGTRLTVL.

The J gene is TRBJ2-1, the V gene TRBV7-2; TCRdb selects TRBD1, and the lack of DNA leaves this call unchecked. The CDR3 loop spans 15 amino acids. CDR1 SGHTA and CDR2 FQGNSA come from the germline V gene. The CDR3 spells CASSRGRGAYNEQFF.

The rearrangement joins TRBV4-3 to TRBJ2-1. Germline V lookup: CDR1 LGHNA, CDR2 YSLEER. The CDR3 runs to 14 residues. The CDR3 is CASSQGAGLNEQFF.